The 27 T cell receptor beta chains listed next were all sequenced from one sample in a study of cytomegalovirus exposure and HLA in healthy donors. The PCR ran on 60 Vbeta and 13 Jbeta primers. Clones were read by immunoSEQ multiplex PCR, and TCRdb kept only the in-frame ones, dropping some. The data hold roughly 100,000 clones, with about 66% observed a single time. Input material: PBMCs. All receptors come from a woman in her forties or fifties in good health and CMV-seropositive.

This clone was observed a few times. The chain uses TRBV6-5 and TRBJ2-7; D remains unclear. This CDR3 spans 13 amino acids. Germline V gene sequence: CDR1 MNHEY, CDR2 SVGAGI. With 7 bases removed from V and 1 base from J, the gap between germline ends came to 11 bases. The DNA for the CDR3 is TGTGCCAGCACCACACCCGGGTCCTACGAGCAGTACTTC. Protein: CASTTPGSYEQYF.

This clone was seen a few times. The chain combines TRBV11-1 with TRBJ1-5; D may be TRBD1 (6 bases). CDR3 size: 15 residues. V was clipped by 5 bases and J by 1 base, with 12 bases between them. Germline CDR1 is SGHAT and CDR2 is FQDESV (reference sequence). This CDR3 is CASSQGTASNQPQHF. In DNA, the CDR3 is TGTGCCAGCAGCCAGGGGACGGCAAGCAATCAGCCCCAGCATTTT.

As for this clone: Other DNA sequences from this sample encode an identical CDR3 as well. V and J are TRBV7-8 and TRBJ1-2; 7 positions match TRBD1. There are 13 residues in the CDR3. Germline loops: CDR1 SGHVS, CDR2 FQNEAQ. Germline trimming cut 5 bases from V and 3 bases from J; bases unmatched to any gene: 3. As DNA, the CDR3 is TGTGCCAGCAGCCTAGACAGGGACTATGGCTACACCTTC. Protein product: CASSLDRDYGYTF.

This clone was detected only a few times. The genes are TRBV4-2 and TRBJ2-3, with D perhaps matching TRBD2 (6 bases). Trimming left V 0 bases short and J 3 bases short, with 10 bases between. CDR1 and CDR2 (germline): LGHNA, YNFKEQ. There are 15 residues in the CDR3. CDR3 sequence (DNA): TGTGCCAGCAGCCAAGAAATGGCGGGGACAGATACGCAGTATTTT. Translation gives CASSQEMAGTDTQYF.

This clone was observed a few times. The J gene is TRBJ2-3, the V gene TRBV11-1; perhaps TRBD2 as D (6 bases). This CDR3 has 15 amino acids. Germline V lookup: CDR1 SGHAT, CDR2 FQDESV (reference sequence). V lost 2 bases to trimming and J lost 5 bases, with 14 bases between them. Written as DNA, the CDR3 is TGTGCCAGCAGCTTAAGTGGCGGGGAAGGAGATACGCAGTATTTT. This encodes CASSLSGGEGDTQYF.

The V gene is TRBV7-8, the J gene TRBJ2-2; D is possibly TRBD1 (6 bases). CDR3 size: 17 residues. CDR1 SGHVS and CDR2 FQNEAQ come from the germline V gene. V lost 0 bases to trimming and J lost 0 bases, with 11 bases between them. The CDR3 DNA is TGTGCCAGCAGCTTAGCGGGGACATTTGCGAACACCGGGGAGCTGTTTTTT. Protein sequence: CASSLAGTFANTGELFF.

The rearrangement links TRBV6-5 to TRBJ1-4; TRBD1 aligns across 9 bases. The length of the CDR3 is 15 residues. Trimming removed 6 bases from V and 10 bases from J; junction bases left unmatched: 12. Germline loops: CDR1 MNHEY, CDR2 SVGAGI. CDR3 amino acids: CASSDTGQGRGKLFF. DNA of the CDR3: TGTGCCAGCAGCGATACGGGACAGGGTCGCGGAAAACTGTTTTTT.

This clone turned up a few times. This chain uses TRBV2 with TRBJ2-3; D is uncertain. Germline-derived CDR1 and CDR2 are SNHLY and FYNNEI. This CDR3 region has 13 residues. The V gene lost 7 bases and the J gene lost 2 bases, with 10 bases spanning the gap. CDR3 bases: TGTGCCAGCAATGTAGAATACACAGATACGCAGTATTTT. Translating gives CASNVEYTDTQYF.

The chain is built from TRBV5-1 and TRBJ2-7, with D tentatively TRBD2 (5 bases). Trimming left V 7 bases short and J 0 bases short, with 17 bases between. The CDR3 has 15 amino acids. Germline values: CDR1 SGHRS, CDR2 YFSETQ. The CDR3 DNA sequence: TGCGCCAGCCGTGAGGGCGGGTACTACTCCTACGAGCAGTACTTC. It is translated as CASREGGYYSYEQYF.

The V call is TRBV9, the J call TRBJ1-2; D is unresolved. The germline gives CDR1 SGDLS, CDR2 YYNGEE. The CDR3 spans 14 residues. V shed 0 bases and J shed 5 bases, with 11 bases lying between them. The CDR3 DNA reads as TGTGCCAGCAGCGTAGCTAACAGCTTATATGGCTACACCTTC. Amino acid sequence: CASSVANSLYGYTF. Full variable domain (missing parts from reference TRBV9 and TRBJ1-2): DSGVTQTPKHLITATGQRVTLRCSPRSGDLSVYWYQQSLDQGLQFLIQYYNGEERAKGNILERFSAQQFPDLHSELNLSSLELGDSALYFCASSVANSLYGYTFGSGTRLTVV.

This clone was observed a handful of times. The rearrangement joins TRBV19 to TRBJ1-2, with TRBD1 matching over 10 bases. CDR1 and CDR2 (germline): LNHDA, SQIVND (reference sequence). The CDR3 runs to 15 residues. Trimming cost V 5 bases and J 7 bases; bases outside gene matches: 10. As DNA, the CDR3 is TGTGCCAGTAGTCCTGCCGGGACAGGGGCAGGTGGCTACACCTTC. Translation: CASSPAGTGAGGYTF.

V gene TRBV4-1 combines with J gene TRBJ1-1; TRBD1 matches at 8 bases. The CDR3 is made up of 16 amino acids. The germline gives CDR1 MGHRA, CDR2 YSYEKL. V lost 4 bases and J lost 0; bases outside the gene matches: 7. CDR3 sequence reads: CASSRGGGQVNTEAFF. The CDR3 DNA reads as TGCGCCAGCAGCCGAGGAGGGGGACAGGTGAACACTGAAGCTTTCTTT.

The gene calls are TRBV14 and TRBJ1-3, with a possible D match to TRBD1 (5 bases). From germline, CDR1 is SGHDN and CDR2 FVKESK. Trimming shortened V by 4 bases and J by 4 bases, and 17 bases separated the two germline ends. This CDR3 spans 16 amino acids. The chain's CDR3 is CASSLRRASGGNTIYF. The CDR3 nucleotides are TGTGCCAGCAGCCTGCGCAGGGCCTCCGGGGGAAACACCATATATTTT. Drawing the rest from reference TRBV14 and TRBJ1-3, the complete variable domain is EAGVTQFPSHSVIEKGQTVTLRCDPISGHDNLYWYRRVMGKEIKFLLHFVKESKQDESGMPNNRFLAERTGGTYSTLKVQPAELEDSGVYFCASSLRRASGGNTIYFGEGSWLTVV.

The chain is built from TRBV28 and TRBJ2-3; a possible D gene is TRBD2 (6 bases). The CDR3 has 14 amino acids. Germline loops: CDR1 MDHEN, CDR2 SYDVKM. V shed 5 bases and J shed 1 base, with 10 bases lying between them. The CDR3 DNA is TGTGCCAGCAGTCTGGGACTCGGCACAGATACGCAGTATTTT. It specifies CASSLGLGTDTQYF. The whole variable domain, remainder taken from reference TRBV28 and TRBJ2-3, is DVKVTQSSRYLVKRTGEKVFLECVQDMDHENMFWYRQDPGLGLRLIYFSYDVKMKEKGDIPEGYSVSREKKERFSLILESASTNQTSMYLCASSLGLGTDTQYFGPGTRLTVL.

The chain links TRBV28 to TRBJ1-2; D remains unclear. Germline V gives CDR1 MDHEN, CDR2 SYDVKM. Trimming stripped 4 bases from V and 1 base from J, with 10 bases between. The CDR3 length is 14 residues. The chain's CDR3 is CASSYEGFNYGYTF. CDR3 coding DNA: TGTGCCAGCAGTTATGAGGGTTTTAACTATGGCTACACCTTC.

This clone was counted only a few times. CDR3 coding DNA: TGTGCCAGCGATGCGGGTGAAACAGATACGCAGTATTTT. Translated: CASDAGETDTQYF. This chain uses TRBV28 with TRBJ2-3; TRBD2 might be the D (5 bases). CDR3 size: 13 residues. Trimming left V 8 bases short and J 3 bases short, with 12 bases between. CDR1 and CDR2 (germline): MDHEN, SYDVKM.

This CDR3 is CASSFSGLGNTEAFF. The CDR3, as DNA: TGTGCCAGCAGCTTCTCAGGGCTCGGGAACACTGAAGCTTTCTTT. The chain links TRBV7-8 to TRBJ1-1; D might be TRBD1 (5 bases). V was cut by 3 bases and J by 1 base, with 12 bases left in between. The CDR3 consists of 15 residues. CDR1 is SGHVS, CDR2 FQNEAQ, per germline.

The gene calls are TRBV15 and TRBJ1-5; D is possibly TRBD1 (5 bases). Trimming left V 3 bases short and J 2 bases short, with 8 bases between. Germline assignment: CDR1 LNHNV and CDR2 YYDKDF (reference sequence). CDR3 size: 14 residues. CDR3 amino acids: CATSSGGGNQPQHF. The CDR3 DNA sequence: TGTGCCACCAGCAGCGGGGGTGGCAATCAGCCCCAGCATTTT.

The chain links TRBV14 to TRBJ2-3; D gene ambiguous. CDR1 is SGHDN and CDR2 is FVKESK in the germline V gene. V lost 0 bases and J lost 4, with 11 bases in between. CDR3 length: 15 residues. The CDR3 here is CASSQDRNSPDTQYF. CDR3 sequence (DNA): TGTGCCAGCAGCCAAGATCGAAACAGTCCAGATACGCAGTATTTT.

The rearrangement links TRBV28 to TRBJ2-7; D is possibly TRBD1 (6 bases). The CDR3 contains 12 residues. The V end was cut by 5 bases, the J end by 2 bases, with 7 bases between. Germline V CDR1 and CDR2: MDHEN, SYDVKM. The CDR3 DNA sequence: TGTGCCAGCAGTCAGGGGCCCTACGAGCAGTACTTC. It is translated as CASSQGPYEQYF.

The chain uses TRBV7-8 and TRBJ2-1; 7 bases line up with TRBD2. With 5 bases clipped from V and 5 bases from J, the junction kept 9 bases outside the gene matches. Per germline, CDR1 SGHVS and CDR2 FQNEAQ. CDR3 size: 15 residues. In DNA form, the CDR3 reads TGTGCCAGCAGCGGGGGGGAAGGACTACACAATGAGCAGTTCTTC. Amino acid sequence: CASSGGEGLHNEQFF.

The chain uses TRBV11-2 and TRBJ2-7, with TRBD2 identical over 11 bases. V shed 0 bases, J shed 2 bases, and the junction held 12 bases outside the gene matches. The CDR3 is 19 amino acids. The germline V gene encodes CDR1 SGHAT and CDR2 FQNNGV. CDR3 residues: CASSLDLLRTSGLTYEQYF. The DNA for the CDR3 is TGTGCCAGCAGCTTAGATCTGCTCCGGACTAGCGGGCTTACCTACGAGCAGTACTTC.

The chain combines TRBV2 with TRBJ2-7; 7 nucleotides align to TRBD2. V lost 1 base to trimming and J lost 3 bases; unmatched junction nucleotides: 6. The germline gives CDR1 SNHLY, CDR2 FYNNEI. The CDR3 contains 15 residues. The CDR3 DNA follows: TGTGCCAGCAGTGAAGGCGGACGGGAGGACTACGAGCAGTACTTC. Translation gives CASSEGGREDYEQYF.

This rearrangement joins TRBV16 to TRBJ2-3; weak D call: TRBD1 (5 bases). The CDR3 runs to 15 residues. Trimming cost V 0 bases and J 2 bases, with 9 bases left between them. CDR1 and CDR2 from the germline V gene are KGHSY and FQNENV. CDR3 DNA: TGTGCCAGCAGCCAATCGGGGCAGTACACAGATACGCAGTATTTT. Translating gives CASSQSGQYTDTQYF. The full variable domain, in which reference TRBV16 and TRBJ2-3 provide the parts outside the CDR3, is GEEVAQTPKHLVRGEGQKAKLYCAPIKGHSYVFWYQQVLKNEFKFLISFQNENVFDETGMPKERFSAKCLPNSPCSLEIQATKLEDSAVYFCASSQSGQYTDTQYFGPGTRLTVL.

This clone was detected once. J is TRBJ2-4 and V is TRBV7-2, with D possibly matching TRBD2 (5 bases). The CDR3 is 13 amino acids. Between the trimmed V and J ends, which lost 5 bases and 16 bases, there was a span of 21 bases. CDR1 is SGHTA, CDR2 FQGNSA, per germline. In nucleotides, the CDR3 is TGTGCCAGCAGCCTCAATTCGGCACTAGGACTCTACTTC. This sequence encodes CASSLNSALGLYF.

This sequence joins TRBV7-3 and TRBJ2-5; 14 bases match TRBD2. With V trimmed by 4 bases and J by 4 bases, 8 bases remained unmatched. There are 17 residues in the CDR3. CDR1 and CDR2 (germline): SGHTA, FQGTGA. This CDR3 reads CASSSRLAGGPGETQYF. The CDR3 DNA sequence: TGTGCCAGCAGCTCTCGACTAGCGGGGGGGCCAGGAGAGACCCAGTACTTC.

This clone was observed a few times. CDR3 in amino acids: CASTQGDDEVDTEAFF. The CDR3 DNA sequence: TGTGCCAGCACTCAAGGGGATGATGAAGTGGACACTGAAGCTTTCTTT. This rearrangement joins TRBV5-4 to TRBJ1-1, with D perhaps TRBD1 (5 bases). V lost 6 bases to trimming and J lost 3 bases, with 21 bases between them. The CDR3 contains 16 residues. Looked up from germline, CDR1 is SGHNT and CDR2 is YYREEE (reference sequence).